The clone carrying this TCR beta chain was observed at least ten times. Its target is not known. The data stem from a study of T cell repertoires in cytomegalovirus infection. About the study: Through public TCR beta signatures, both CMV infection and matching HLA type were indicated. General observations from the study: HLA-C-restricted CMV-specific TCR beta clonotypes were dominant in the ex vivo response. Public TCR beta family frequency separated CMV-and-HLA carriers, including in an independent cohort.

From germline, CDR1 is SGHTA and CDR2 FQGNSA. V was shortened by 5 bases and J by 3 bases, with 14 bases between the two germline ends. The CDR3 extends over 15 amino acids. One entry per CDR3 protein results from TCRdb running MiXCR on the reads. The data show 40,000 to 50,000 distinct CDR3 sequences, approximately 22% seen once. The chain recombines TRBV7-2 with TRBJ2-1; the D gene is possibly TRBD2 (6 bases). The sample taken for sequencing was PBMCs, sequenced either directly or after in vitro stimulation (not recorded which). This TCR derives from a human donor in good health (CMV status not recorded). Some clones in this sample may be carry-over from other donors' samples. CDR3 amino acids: CASSLGGWDYNEQFF. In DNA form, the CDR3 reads TGTGCCAGCAGCCTAGGAGGGTGGGACTACAATGAGCAGTTCTTC.